This TCR beta chain was documented in a study of shared clonotypes between healthy human individuals. Profiling relied on immunoSEQ multiplex PCR, and the TCRdb table lists in-frame clones only, not all of them. The sample consists of under 850,000 clones, 55% to 75% of them appearing once. Germline-derived CDR1 and CDR2 are MGHDK and SYGVNS. Trimming stripped 3 bases from V and 3 bases from J, with 21 bases between. This CDR3 has 17 residues. This chain connects TRBV25-1 to TRBJ2-7; TRBD2 is a possible D gene (6 bases). The sequence derives from a woman between 25 and 40 years old in good health. Sequenced: memory CD4+ T cells sorted from blood. Described subset: CD45RA-negative fraction. CDR3 sequence reads: CASSEGRGLTSNYEQYF. In DNA form, the CDR3 reads TGTGCCAGCAGTGAGGGCCGGGGATTGACTAGTAACTACGAGCAGTACTTC.